The present T cell receptor (beta chain) was sequenced within a study of OX40 agonist ivuxolimab in advanced cancers. Study-wide background: All patients had ivuxolimab intravenously every 2 weeks at 0.01 to 10 mg/kg. With a range of roughly 20 to 85, age averaged 60 years, and around 80% were male.

Systemic immunosuppression or a history of autoimmune disease excluded patients. Sampling times: baseline, cycle 4 day 1, cycle 7 day 1. This clone was observed once. Libraries were prepared by immunoSEQ multiplex PCR; TCRdb keeps only in-frame clonotypes and omits some of them. There are about 62,000 clones in the sample; more than 65% occur only once, and approximately 10% lies in the top ten. The source is an adult with an advanced solid tumor such as melanoma, head and neck, liver or kidney cancer. The sample was CD4+ or CD8+ T cells sorted from blood, taken in a trial of the OX40 agonist ivuxolimab.

CDR3 amino acids: CASVSGSGGELFF. In DNA form, the CDR3 reads TGTGCCAGCGTAAGCGGGAGTGGCGGGGAGCTGTTTTTT. The chain couples TRBV6-5 to TRBJ2-2; 8 bases agree with TRBD2. J lost 7 bases, V lost 8 bases, and 6 bases had no gene match. Germline V gene sequence: CDR1 MNHEY, CDR2 SVGAGI. This CDR3 comprises 13 residues.